This T cell receptor (beta chain) is from a study of OX40 agonist ivuxolimab in advanced cancers. As for the study in general: Ivuxolimab is an agonistic anti-OX40 (CD134) antibody, and patients were treated with it.

Profiling relied on immunoSEQ multiplex PCR, and the TCRdb table lists in-frame clones only, not all of them. This table has tens of thousands of clones, 85% to 90% appearing once. The V gene end was trimmed by 4 bases and the J gene end by 5 bases; junction bases not matched to a gene: 7. Germline CDR1 SGHRS, CDR2 YFSETQ. This CDR3 is built from 16 residues. The chain combines TRBV5-1 with TRBJ2-7; 15 nucleotides line up with TRBD2. The sequencing here drew on CD4+ or CD8+ T cells sorted from blood, taken in a trial of the OX40 agonist ivuxolimab. The sequence was obtained from an adult with an advanced solid tumor such as melanoma, head and neck, liver or kidney cancer. CDR3 sequence (DNA): TGCGCCAGCAGCCCAGGACTAGCGGGAGGGTCCAACGAGCAGTACTTC. This sequence encodes CASSPGLAGGSNEQYF.